These 18 T cell receptor beta chains were sequenced from one sample in a study of blood T cells in healthy people across ages. The second PCR ran roughly 6 to 11 cycles with a sample-barcoded 5' primer and J-beta primers. TCRdb passed the 5' RACE reads through MiXCR, listing each CDR3 protein once. Of under 1 million distinct CDR3 sequences listed, 44% were seen once; the top ten hold roughly 19%. The sample consisted of blood. Every receptor here comes from a man in his sixties in good health.

The rearrangement uses TRBV4-1 and TRBJ2-3, with D tentatively TRBD1 or TRBD2 (5 bases each). There are 16 residues in the CDR3. Trimming pared 1 base from V and 2 bases from J, leaving 13 bases between. Germline CDR1 MGHRA, CDR2 YSYEKL. CDR3 DNA: TGCGCCAGCAGCCAAGTGGGGGTTACTAACACAGATACGCAGTATTTT. It is translated as CASSQVGVTNTDTQYF.

This chain connects TRBV5-5 to TRBJ2-5, with 14 nucleotides matching TRBD2. The CDR3 totals 17 residues. J lost 4 bases, V lost 0 bases, and 5 bases had no gene match. CDR1 and CDR2 from the germline V gene are SGHKS and YYEKEE (reference sequence). The CDR3 loop is CASSLGLAGGMRETQYF. CDR3 nucleotide sequence: TGTGCCAGCAGCTTGGGACTAGCGGGGGGGATGAGAGAGACCCAGTACTTC.

To note about this clonotype: At one end, the junction sequence differs from germline, possibly due to a read error. The chain couples TRBV7-9 to TRBJ1-6; TRBD1 is a possible D gene (5 bases). Germline lookup yields CDR1 SEHNR and CDR2 FQNEAQ (reference sequence). The CDR3 runs 14 residues. For the CDR3, the DNA is TGTGTCGTTGGGGGTGCGGGGAATAATTCACCCCCCCACTTT. Its protein product is CVVGGAGNNSPPHF.

Written as DNA, the CDR3 is TGTGCCAGCAGCTTATTCAATTCACCCCTCCACTTT. Protein product: CASSLFNSPLHF. The chain recombines TRBV7-2 with TRBJ1-6, with D hard to call. Germline CDR1 is SGHTA and CDR2 is FQGNSA. V was cut by 2 bases and J by 7 bases, with 3 bases left in between. The CDR3 is 12 amino acids.

This clonotype was counted a few times. This chain joins TRBV29-1 and TRBJ1-2; no reliable D call. V gave up 6 bases and J gave up 2 bases, with 13 bases separating them. CDR3 length equals 13 residues. The germline CDR1 and CDR2 sequences are SQVTM and ANQGSEA. In DNA, the CDR3 is TGCAGCGTCTCGGAACGCGGGAACTATGGCTACACCTTC. As protein: CSVSERGNYGYTF.

This sequence joins TRBV5-6 and TRBJ2-1; 10 nucleotides align to TRBD1. The ends lost 0 bases at V and 9 bases at J; junction bases unmatched: 18. The CDR3 is 19 residues long. Germline CDR1 and CDR2: SGHDT and YYEEEE. CDR3 amino acids: CASSLVYAGKGQGLGEQFF. CDR3 coding DNA: TGTGCCAGCAGCTTGGTGTACGCGGGCAAGGGACAGGGGCTAGGTGAGCAGTTCTTC.

This clonotype was seen a handful of times. This rearrangement joins TRBV4-3 to TRBJ2-5; D is unclear. This CDR3 is 13 amino acids long. V shed 8 bases and J shed 1 base, with 11 bases lying between them. The germline gives CDR1 LGHNA, CDR2 YSLEER. The CDR3 region has the DNA TGCGCCAGCGCCCGGGTCCTCCAAGAGACCCAGTACTTC. Amino acids: CASARVLQETQYF.

Comment on this clonotype: One junction end disagrees with the germline gene, perhaps due to a read error. The chain joins TRBV6-5 to TRBJ1-2, with D hard to call. Germline V lookup: CDR1 MNHEY, CDR2 SVGAGI. There are 13 residues in the CDR3. In DNA form, the CDR3 reads TGTACCAGCAGTCCGGGGTTCGACTATGGCTACACCTTC. Amino acids: CTSSPGFDYGYTF.

This chain uses TRBV7-9 with TRBJ1-4; D is unresolved. The CDR3 runs 12 residues. The V gene's germline CDR1 is SEHNR and CDR2 FQNEAQ (reference sequence). The V end was cut by 5 bases, the J end by 8 bases, with 9 bases between. The CDR3 loop is CASSHGVEKLFF. The CDR3 region has the DNA TGTGCCAGCAGCCACGGCGTCGAAAAACTGTTTTTT.

This clonotype occurred a few times. Here the CDR3 DNA reads TGTGCCAGCAGGAATAGCGGGGGGCCCTACGAGCAGTACTTC. Translated: CASRNSGGPYEQYF. This sequence joins TRBV12-3 or TRBV12-4 and TRBJ2-7, with 10 bases aligning to TRBD2. This CDR3 region has 14 residues. V was pared by 6 bases and J by 2 bases, with 4 bases of the junction left unmatched.

J is TRBJ2-5 and V is TRBV5-1; D tentatively reads TRBD1 or TRBD2 (5 bases each). V was pared by 7 bases and J by 5 bases, with 21 bases between. Per the germline V gene, CDR1 is SGHRS and CDR2 is YFSETQ. The CDR3 runs to 15 residues. The CDR3 DNA follows: TGCGCCAGCCAGGGTTCGGGGAACTCGGGTGAGACCCAGTACTTC. This encodes CASQGSGNSGETQYF.

Here the CDR3 DNA reads TGTGCCAGCAGCCACCCCCAAGGGGCAGCCTCAGATACGCAGTATTTT. This encodes CASSHPQGAASDTQYF. V gene TRBV4-2 combines with J gene TRBJ2-3; D perhaps matches TRBD1 (5 bases). V lost 3 bases to trimming and J lost 4 bases, with 17 bases between them. CDR3 length: 16 residues. Per the germline V gene, CDR1 is LGHNA and CDR2 is YNFKEQ.

The rearrangement links TRBV5-1 to TRBJ2-7; 7 positions match TRBD2. Germline assignment: CDR1 SGHRS and CDR2 YFSETQ. CDR3 length: 12 amino acids. Germline trimming cut 6 bases from V and 2 bases from J; bases unmatched to any gene: 2. The CDR3 protein is CASKRGAYEQYF. The CDR3 coding sequence is TGCGCCAGCAAACGGGGGGCCTACGAGCAGTACTTC.

The table lists this clonotype with a few counts. V and J are TRBV11-2 and TRBJ1-4, with D perhaps matching TRBD1 (5 bases). The CDR3 covers 16 residues. Germline V gene sequence: CDR1 SGHAT, CDR2 FQNNGV. Trimming pared 4 bases from V and 4 bases from J, leaving 16 bases between. The CDR3 region is CASSSTWDRFNEKLFF. As DNA, the CDR3 is TGTGCCAGCAGCTCTACCTGGGACCGATTTAATGAAAAACTGTTTTTT.

The CDR3 nucleotides are TGTGCCAGCAGCCAAGACCGGGTAGGGGGCCGTCAGCCCCAGCATTTT. This translates into CASSQDRVGGRQPQHF. V is TRBV4-2 and J is TRBJ1-5; 7 nucleotides match TRBD1. The CDR3 covers 16 residues. The J segment lost 6 bases and the V segment lost 0 bases, leaving 8 bases of the junction unmatched. Germline CDR1 and CDR2: LGHNA and YNFKEQ.

The chain carries TRBV2 and TRBJ1-1, with D perhaps TRBD1 (5 bases). Trimming took off 10 bases at V and 2 bases at J, with 17 bases between the two ends. This CDR3 comprises 14 residues. Germline values: CDR1 SNHLY, CDR2 FYNNEI. The CDR3: CATDRGPPNTEAFF. The DNA of the CDR3 is TGTGCCACCGATAGGGGACCACCCAACACTGAAGCTTTCTTT.

The rearrangement uses TRBV12-3 or TRBV12-4 and TRBJ1-2; no clear D gene. V dropped 5 bases and J dropped 5 bases, with 12 bases sitting between them. The CDR3 spans 13 residues. The CDR3 sequence: CASSVHERYGYTF. CDR3 in DNA: TGTGCCAGCAGTGTCCATGAGAGGTATGGCTACACCTTC.

The chain uses TRBV3-1 and TRBJ2-3; 11 bases are a match to TRBD2. The ends lost 2 bases at V and 6 bases at J; junction bases unmatched: 7. The CDR3 is 16 residues long. In germline, CDR1 is LGHDT, CDR2 YNNKEL (reference sequence). The CDR3 loop is CASSQISGGAIDTQYF. The CDR3 DNA is TGTGCCAGCAGCCAAATTAGCGGGGGGGCCATCGATACGCAGTATTTT.